This T cell receptor (beta chain) was observed in a study of beta chain features in type 1 diabetes. This CDR3 spans 11 amino acids. Looked up from germline, CDR1 is SQVTM and CDR2 is ANQGSEA. Trimming removed 4 bases at V and 8 bases at J, with 11 bases between. Study results and caveats: Patients with type 1 diabetes showed fewer VDJ junction insertions and more deletions. Type 1 diabetes patients had moderately but significantly shorter TCRB CDR3s in all four CD4+ subsets. PCR may have favored shorter templates equally in patients and controls.

Populations obtained by sorting all exceeded 95% purity. In its sample, this clone was seen many times. Antigen specificity is unknown. Reverse transcribing all isolated RNA meant expressed TCRB transcripts were sequenced. Clones were read by immunoSEQ multiplex PCR, and TCRdb kept only the in-frame ones, dropping some. The sample has 130,000 to 150,000 clones, 9.2% seen once. The sequencing input was central memory CD4+ T cells from blood. The V and J genes are TRBV29-1 and TRBJ1-2; no clear D. This clonotype originated in a man between 18 and 29 years old in good health. Here the CDR3 DNA reads TGCAGCGTTGGGGTCGGGTACGGCTACACCTTC. Its translation: CSVGVGYGYTF.